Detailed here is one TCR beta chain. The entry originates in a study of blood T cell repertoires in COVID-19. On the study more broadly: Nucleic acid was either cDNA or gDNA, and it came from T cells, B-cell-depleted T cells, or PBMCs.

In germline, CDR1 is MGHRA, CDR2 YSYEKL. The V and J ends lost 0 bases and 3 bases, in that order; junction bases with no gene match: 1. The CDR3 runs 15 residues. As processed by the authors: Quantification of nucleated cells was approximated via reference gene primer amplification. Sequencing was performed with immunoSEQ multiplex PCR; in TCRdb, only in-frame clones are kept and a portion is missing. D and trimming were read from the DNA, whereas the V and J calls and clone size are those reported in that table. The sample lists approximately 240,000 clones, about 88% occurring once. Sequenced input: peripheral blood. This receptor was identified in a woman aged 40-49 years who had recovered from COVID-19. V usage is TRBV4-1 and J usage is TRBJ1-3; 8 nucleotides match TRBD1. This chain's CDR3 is CASSQDRGLGNTIYF. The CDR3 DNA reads TGCGCCAGCAGCCAAGACAGGGGGCTTGGAAACACCATATATTTT.